These T cell receptor beta chains were read from a single sample in a study of CD8 T cells in ankylosing spondylitis. TCRdb recomputed calls from the 5' RACE reads with MiXCR, one row per CDR3 protein. The sample yields around 770,000 distinct CDR3 sequences, 15% to 20% seen once. The sample taken for sequencing was blood, either unsorted or a sorted T cell fraction (not recorded which). These receptors all come from a male donor with ankylosing spondylitis. Each CDR3 is given without its conserved first and last residue. D genes are given only for firm matches.

v_call d_call cdr3_aa
TRBV5-1 TRBD1 ASSLMGQGAEAF
TRBV29-1 NA SAARVGIRAVDTEAF
TRBV29-1 TRBD2 SVEAPGGEQF
TRBV12-3/TRBV12-4 NA ASSPEQVGPFHNDEQF
TRBV20-1 TRBD2 SARGSGTKSYYEQY
TRBV2 NA ASSGGRSQETQY
TRBV18 TRBD1 ASSPLGQSEKLF
TRBV20-1 TRBD1 SASSGTGTNQPQH
TRBV28 TRBD1 ASSRFQQGGGYT
TRBV5-1 NA ASSPAGGGNQPQH
TRBV12-3/TRBV12-4 TRBD1 ASSSVTGSVMNTEAF
TRBV6-1 NA ASSGRVTGPPYGYT
TRBV28 TRBD1 ASSFRSGGADTQY
TRBV12-3/TRBV12-4 NA ASTQWGAGTQY
TRBV4-2 TRBD1 ASSQGPTGTGVMTGELF
TRBV11-2 TRBD1 ASREPGQIFYEQY
TRBV5-1 TRBD1 ASSLEGTGGKLF
TRBV11-1 TRBD2 ASTHLASGSYNEQF
TRBV12-3/TRBV12-4 TRBD2 ASSSTSGRVGEQY
TRBV5-1 NA ASSLGELATNEKLF
TRBV5-1 NA ASSLDYLTGTEAF
TRBV20-1 TRBD2 SARQLAGTGSHEQF
TRBV4-3 NA ASSQEWEETQY
TRBV11-1 TRBD1 ASSLAGTVVYNEQF
TRBV13 NA ASSQGLMAEEETQY
TRBV7-2 NA ASNPPRTYGYT
TRBV5-4 NA ASSLLGQSRGEQF
TRBV2 NA ASRAGTKANYGYT
TRBV6-2/TRBV6-3 NA ASSYTASSEQF
TRBV12-3/TRBV12-4 TRBD1 ASSKTGPDTQY
TRBV3-1 TRBD1 ASSLQGGTNYGYT
TRBV18 TRBD2 ASSPPGWLAGAETQY
TRBV19 TRBD2 ASSTPGLARDTQY
TRBV6-1 TRBD1 ASREGTGANYGYT
TRBV4-2 TRBD1 ASSQSGQGVDEQY
TRBV6-2/TRBV6-3 NA ASSYGGKVNTEAF
TRBV20-1 TRBD2 SARPGGGGNTGELF
TRBV25-1 NA ASSGAGPTPSKSSYNEQF
TRBV29-1 TRBD1 SVFTGTGVTDTQY
TRBV25-1 NA ASSYGGAQETQY
TRBV18 TRBD1 ASSPTLTQGSDEQY
TRBV12-3/TRBV12-4 TRBD2 ASKTSGRVDTQY
TRBV20-1 TRBD2 SAESGTTDTQY
TRBV6-5 NA ASSLNWNQPQH
TRBV7-2 NA ASSRGGSEHTIY
TRBV5-4 NA ASSSNRGGIYNEQF
TRBV20-1 NA SALQGGSGNQPQH
TRBV7-6 NA ASSPLRGGNTGELF
TRBV7-6 NA ASSPAGLRTTGELF
TRBV27 NA ASSLLAFITGELF
TRBV10-1 TRBD1 ASRDRVSDTQY
TRBV14 TRBD1 ASSQVMGQGTTKQY
TRBV10-1 NA ASSESVGVEQY
TRBV6-2/TRBV6-3 NA ASNPLDRLPSGANVLT
TRBV29-1 NA SVPGLYSTDTQY
TRBV20-1 NA SAREFAVTIYNEQF
TRBV20-1 NA SATSGTFSNQPQH
TRBV24-1 NA ATRGAGEETQY